What follows describes a single TCR beta chain. This specimen belongs to a study of OX40 agonist ivuxolimab in advanced cancers. Germline CDR1 is SGHVS and CDR2 is FQNEAQ. V was clipped by 5 bases and J by 2 bases, with 16 bases between them. CDR3 length equals 15 residues. The data were produced by immunoSEQ multiplex PCR, yet TCRdb's version contains in-frame clones alone and is incomplete. Here the sample spans some 50,000 clones, about 90% being singletons. The receptor was derived from an adult with an advanced solid tumor such as melanoma, head and neck, liver or kidney cancer. The chain employs TRBV7-8 and TRBJ2-7; tentative D call: TRBD1 (6 bases). The sample in question was CD4+ or CD8+ T cells sorted from blood, obtained in a trial of the OX40 agonist ivuxolimab. Written as DNA, the CDR3 is TGTGCCAGCAGCAAAGGACAGCCAGTTCCCTACGAGCAGTACTTC. Its translation: CASSKGQPVPYEQYF.